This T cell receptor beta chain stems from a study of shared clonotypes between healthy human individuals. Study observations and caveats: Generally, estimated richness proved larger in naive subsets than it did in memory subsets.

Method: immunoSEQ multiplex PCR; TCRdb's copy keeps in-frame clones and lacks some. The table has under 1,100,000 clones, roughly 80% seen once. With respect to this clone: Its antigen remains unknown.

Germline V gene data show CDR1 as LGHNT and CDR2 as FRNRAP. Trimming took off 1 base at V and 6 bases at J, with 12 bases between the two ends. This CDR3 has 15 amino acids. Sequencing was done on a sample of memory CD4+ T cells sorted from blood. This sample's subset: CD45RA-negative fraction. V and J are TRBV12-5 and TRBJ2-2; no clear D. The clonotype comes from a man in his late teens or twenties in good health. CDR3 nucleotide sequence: TGTGCTAGTGGTTTGGAGAGCAGTAACGCCGGGGAGCTGTTTTTT. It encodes CASGLESSNAGELFF.